A single sample gave rise to the 6 T cell receptor beta chains below, sequenced in a study of blood T cell repertoires in COVID-19. Clones were read by immunoSEQ multiplex PCR, and TCRdb kept only the in-frame ones, dropping some. The sample includes about 200,000 clones, about 78% of them seen just once. Sequencing was carried out using peripheral blood. These receptors originate from a woman aged 70 to 79 with acute or convalescent COVID-19.

V usage is TRBV28 and J usage is TRBJ2-5; TRBD2 matches 10 bases. V lost 3 bases and J lost 3; bases outside the gene matches: 7. Germline V gene sequence: CDR1 MDHEN, CDR2 SYDVKM. The CDR3 runs to 16 residues. CDR3 amino acids: CASSFGTGLAEETQYF. CDR3 coding DNA: TGTGCCAGCAGTTTTGGGACTGGACTAGCGGAAGAGACCCAGTACTTC.

The chain recombines TRBV5-1 with TRBJ1-1, with D unresolved. This CDR3 region has 20 residues. Trimming removed 0 bases at V and 1 base at J, with 25 bases between. Germline V gene sequence: CDR1 SGHRS, CDR2 YFSETQ. CDR3 nucleotide sequence: TGCGCCAGCAGCTTGGCTCCTACTACTTTTACGGCCCTGCGGAACACTGAAGCTTTCTTT. It codes for CASSLAPTTFTALRNTEAFF.

CDR3 protein: CASSPTSGRQGEQFF. CDR3 sequence (DNA): TGTGCCAGCAGCCCGACTAGCGGGAGGCAGGGTGAGCAGTTCTTC. The chain carries TRBV14 and TRBJ2-1; 13 bases are shared with TRBD2. This CDR3 region has 15 residues. V was clipped by 4 bases and J by 9 bases; unmatched bases: 6. CDR1 SGHDN and CDR2 FVKESK come from the germline V gene.

This sequence joins TRBV28 and TRBJ2-1; D might be TRBD1 (5 bases). This CDR3 has 15 amino acids. The V end was cut by 4 bases, the J end by 3 bases, with 13 bases between. CDR1 and CDR2 from the germline V gene are MDHEN and SYDVKM. CDR3 region: CASSWEPRDYNEQFF. Here the CDR3 DNA reads TGTGCCAGCAGTTGGGAACCCAGGGACTACAATGAGCAGTTCTTC.

The chain couples TRBV5-1 to TRBJ1-1, with TRBD1 matching over 8 bases. From germline, CDR1 is SGHRS and CDR2 YFSETQ. V was pared by 1 base and J by 3 bases, with 5 bases of the junction left unmatched. This CDR3 comprises 15 residues. The CDR3 loop reads CASSLFTGGYTEAFF. CDR3 nucleotide sequence: TGCGCCAGCAGCTTGTTCACAGGGGGGTACACTGAAGCTTTCTTT.

This rearrangement joins TRBV14 to TRBJ2-3; possible D gene TRBD2, 5 bases. The V gene lost 0 bases and the J gene lost 3 bases, with 16 bases spanning the gap. This CDR3 has 17 amino acids. Germline V CDR1 and CDR2: SGHDN, FVKESK. Here the CDR3 reads CASSQDSRESWTDTQYF. The CDR3 DNA is TGTGCCAGCAGCCAAGATTCTAGGGAGAGCTGGACAGATACGCAGTATTTT. The full variable domain, completed using reference TRBV14 and TRBJ2-3, is EAGVTQFPSHSVIEKGQTVTLRCDPISGHDNLYWYRRVMGKEIKFLLHFVKESKQDESGMPNNRFLAERTGGTYSTLKVQPAELEDSGVYFCASSQDSRESWTDTQYFGPGTRLTVL.